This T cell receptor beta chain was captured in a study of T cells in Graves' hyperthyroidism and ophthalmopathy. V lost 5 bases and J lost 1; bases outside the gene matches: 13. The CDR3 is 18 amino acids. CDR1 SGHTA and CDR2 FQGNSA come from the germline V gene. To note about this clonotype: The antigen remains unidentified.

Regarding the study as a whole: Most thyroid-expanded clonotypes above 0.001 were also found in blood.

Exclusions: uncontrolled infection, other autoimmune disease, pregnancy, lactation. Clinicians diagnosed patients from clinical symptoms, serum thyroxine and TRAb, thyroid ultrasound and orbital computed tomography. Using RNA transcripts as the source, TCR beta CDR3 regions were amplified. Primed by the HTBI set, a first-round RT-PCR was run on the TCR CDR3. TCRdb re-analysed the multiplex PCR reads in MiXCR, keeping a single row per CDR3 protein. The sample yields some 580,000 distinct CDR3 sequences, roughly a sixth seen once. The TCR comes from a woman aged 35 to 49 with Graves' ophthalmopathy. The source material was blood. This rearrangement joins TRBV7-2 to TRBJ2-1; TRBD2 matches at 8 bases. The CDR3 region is CASSTLVGLDASYNEQFF. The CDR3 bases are TGTGCCAGCAGCACCCTAGTGGGACTAGATGCTTCCTACAATGAGCAGTTCTTC.